This TCR beta chain was sequenced during a study of human T cells and chemical hapten exposure. TCRdb processed the RACE reads anew with MiXCR; each CDR3 protein has one entry. The table includes under 90,000 distinct CDR3 sequences, 8.5% detected once. Notes on the study in general: Patch test score was positively correlated with the counts of TCRs that had expanded at PT1.

Time point meaning: patch test 2, 6 weeks after DPC sensitization. As to treatment: therapeutic diphenylcyclopropenone sensitization with weekly scalp DPC. Trimming stripped 3 bases from V and 11 bases from J, with 19 bases between. This CDR3 comprises 13 residues. Looked up from germline, CDR1 is DFQATT and CDR2 is SNEGSKA (reference sequence). With respect to this clonotype: Its antigen is unidentified.

Sequences were derived from whole blood, sampled in connection with sensitization to the hapten diphenylcyclopropenone (DPC). V usage is TRBV20-1 and J usage is TRBJ1-1; tentatively, D is TRBD1 (5 bases). This clonotype originated in a woman in her 50s with alopecia areata. Some clones in this sample may be carry-over from other donors' samples. The CDR3 spells CSASPRRGETAFF. CDR3 nucleotide sequence: TGCAGTGCTAGTCCTAGGCGGGGGGAGACGGCTTTCTTT.